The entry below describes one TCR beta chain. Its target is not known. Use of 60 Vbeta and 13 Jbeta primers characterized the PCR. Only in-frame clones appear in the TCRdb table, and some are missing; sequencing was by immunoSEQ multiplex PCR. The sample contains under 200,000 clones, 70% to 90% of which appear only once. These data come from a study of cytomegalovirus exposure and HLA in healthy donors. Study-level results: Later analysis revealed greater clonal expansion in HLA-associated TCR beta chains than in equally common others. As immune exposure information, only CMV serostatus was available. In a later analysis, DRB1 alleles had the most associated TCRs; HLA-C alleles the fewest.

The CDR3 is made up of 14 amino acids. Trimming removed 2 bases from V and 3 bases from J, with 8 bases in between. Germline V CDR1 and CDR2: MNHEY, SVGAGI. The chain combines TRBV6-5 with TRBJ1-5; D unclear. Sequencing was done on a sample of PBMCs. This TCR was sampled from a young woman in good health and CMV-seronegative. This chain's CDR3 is CASSYGQLNQPQHF. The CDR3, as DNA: TGTGCCAGCAGTTACGGGCAGCTCAATCAGCCCCAGCATTTT.